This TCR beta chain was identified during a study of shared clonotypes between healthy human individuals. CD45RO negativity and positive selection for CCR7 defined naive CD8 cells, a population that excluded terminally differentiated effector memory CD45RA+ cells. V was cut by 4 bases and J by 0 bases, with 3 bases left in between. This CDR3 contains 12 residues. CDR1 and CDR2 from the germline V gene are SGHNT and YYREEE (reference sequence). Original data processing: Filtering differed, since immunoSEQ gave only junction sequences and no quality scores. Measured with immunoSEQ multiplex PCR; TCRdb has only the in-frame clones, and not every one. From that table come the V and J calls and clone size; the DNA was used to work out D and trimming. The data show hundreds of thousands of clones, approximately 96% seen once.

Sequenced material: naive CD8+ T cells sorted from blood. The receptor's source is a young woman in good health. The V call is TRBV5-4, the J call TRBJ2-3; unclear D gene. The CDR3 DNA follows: TGTGCCAGCAGCCCAAGCACAGATACGCAGTATTTT. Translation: CASSPSTDTQYF.